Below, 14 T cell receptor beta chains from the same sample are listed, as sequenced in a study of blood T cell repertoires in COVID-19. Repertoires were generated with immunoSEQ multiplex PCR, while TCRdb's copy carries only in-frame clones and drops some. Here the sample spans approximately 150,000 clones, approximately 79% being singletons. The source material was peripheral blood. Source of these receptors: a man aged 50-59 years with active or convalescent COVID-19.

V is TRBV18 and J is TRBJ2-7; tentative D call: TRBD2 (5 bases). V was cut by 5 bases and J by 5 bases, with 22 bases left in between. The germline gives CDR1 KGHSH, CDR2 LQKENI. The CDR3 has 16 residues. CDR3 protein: CASSAEAGDPFDEQYF. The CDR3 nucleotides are TGTGCCAGCTCAGCGGAGGCAGGAGACCCCTTCGACGAGCAGTACTTC.

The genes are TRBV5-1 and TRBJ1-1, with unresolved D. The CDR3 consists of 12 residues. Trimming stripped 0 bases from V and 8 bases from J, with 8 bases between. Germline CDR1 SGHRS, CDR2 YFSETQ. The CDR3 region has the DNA TGCGCCAGCAGCTTGGTTGGCAGGGAAGCTTTCTTT. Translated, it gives CASSLVGREAFF.

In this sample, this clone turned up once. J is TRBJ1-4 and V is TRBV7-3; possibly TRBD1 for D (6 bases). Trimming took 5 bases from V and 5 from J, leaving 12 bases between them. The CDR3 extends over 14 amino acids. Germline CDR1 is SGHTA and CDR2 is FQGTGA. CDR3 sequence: CASSRTGPNEKLFF. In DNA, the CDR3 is TGTGCCAGCAGCCGAACAGGGCCCAATGAAAAACTGTTTTTT.

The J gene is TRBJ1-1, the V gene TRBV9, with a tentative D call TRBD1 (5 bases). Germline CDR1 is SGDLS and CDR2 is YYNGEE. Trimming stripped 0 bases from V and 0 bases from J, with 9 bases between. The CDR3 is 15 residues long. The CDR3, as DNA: TGTGCCAGCAGCGTAGAAGGGGCGGTGAACACTGAAGCTTTCTTT. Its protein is CASSVEGAVNTEAFF.

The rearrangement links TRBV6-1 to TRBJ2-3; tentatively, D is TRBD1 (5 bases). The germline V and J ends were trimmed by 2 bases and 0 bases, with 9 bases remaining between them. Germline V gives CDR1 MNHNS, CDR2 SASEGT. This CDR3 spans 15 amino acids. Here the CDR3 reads CASSEIDRSTDTQYF. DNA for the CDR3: TGTGCCAGCAGTGAAATCGACAGAAGCACAGATACGCAGTATTTT.

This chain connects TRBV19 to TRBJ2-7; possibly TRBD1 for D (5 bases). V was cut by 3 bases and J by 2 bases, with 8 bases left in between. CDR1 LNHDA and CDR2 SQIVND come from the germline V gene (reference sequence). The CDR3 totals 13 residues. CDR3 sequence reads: CASSISTAYEQYF. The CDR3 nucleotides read TGTGCCAGTAGTATCTCGACAGCCTACGAGCAGTACTTC.

The CDR3 region is CASTGTENEKLFF. CDR3 nucleotide sequence: TGCGCCAGTACCGGGACTGAGAATGAAAAACTGTTTTTT. The rearrangement links TRBV5-1 to TRBJ1-4, with a possible D match to TRBD1 (5 bases). This CDR3 has 13 residues. V was trimmed by 8 bases and J by 5 bases, leaving 13 bases between them. Germline V CDR1 and CDR2: SGHRS, YFSETQ. The full variable domain, rest sourced from reference TRBV5-1 and TRBJ1-4, is KAGVTQTPRYLIKTRGQQVTLSCSPISGHRSVSWYQQTPGQGLQFLFEYFSETQRNKGNFPGRFSGRQFSNSRSEMNVSTLELGDSALYLCASTGTENEKLFFGSGTQLSVL.

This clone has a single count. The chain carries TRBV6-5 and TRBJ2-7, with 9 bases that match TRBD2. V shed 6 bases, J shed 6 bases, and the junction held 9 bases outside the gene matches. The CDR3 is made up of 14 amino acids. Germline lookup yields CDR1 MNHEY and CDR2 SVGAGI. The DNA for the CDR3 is TGTGCCAGCAGCTGGGGACTAGCCGGGAGCGAGCAGTACTTC. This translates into CASSWGLAGSEQYF.

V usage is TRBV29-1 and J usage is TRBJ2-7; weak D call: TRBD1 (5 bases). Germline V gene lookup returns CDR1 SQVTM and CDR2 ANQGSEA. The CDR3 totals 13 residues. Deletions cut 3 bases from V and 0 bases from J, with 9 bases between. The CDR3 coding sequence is TGCAGCGTTGATATTGGGGCCTCCTACGAGCAGTACTTC. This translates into CSVDIGASYEQYF.

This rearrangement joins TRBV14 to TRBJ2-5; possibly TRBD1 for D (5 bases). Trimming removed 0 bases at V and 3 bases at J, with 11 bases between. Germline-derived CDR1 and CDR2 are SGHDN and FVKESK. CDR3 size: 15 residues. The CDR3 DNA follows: TGTGCCAGCAGCCAAGATACTCCAGGGAAAGAGACCCAGTACTTC. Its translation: CASSQDTPGKETQYF.

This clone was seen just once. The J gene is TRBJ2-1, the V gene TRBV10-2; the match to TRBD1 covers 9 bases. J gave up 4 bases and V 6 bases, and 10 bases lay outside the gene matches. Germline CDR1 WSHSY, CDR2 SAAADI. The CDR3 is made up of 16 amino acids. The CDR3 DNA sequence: TGCGCCAGCAGGGGCGGACAGGGGTTTTATTACAATGAGCAGTTCTTC. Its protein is CASRGGQGFYYNEQFF.

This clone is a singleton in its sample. The CDR3 spells CASSKAAGGPFEQFF. The CDR3 DNA is TGTGCCAGCAGCAAAGCGGCGGGAGGGCCGTTTGAGCAGTTCTTC. The chain is built from TRBV21-1 and TRBJ2-1; the table gives TRBD2 as D, unverified against the DNA. TRBV21-1 corresponds to a pseudogene. The CDR3 loop spans 15 amino acids.

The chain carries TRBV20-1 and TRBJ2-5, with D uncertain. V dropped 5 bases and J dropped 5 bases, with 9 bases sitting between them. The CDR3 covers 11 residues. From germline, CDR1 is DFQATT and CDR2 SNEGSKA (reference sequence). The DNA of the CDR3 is TGCAGTGCTCGGCCCGGGGAGACCCAGTACTTC. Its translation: CSARPGETQYF.

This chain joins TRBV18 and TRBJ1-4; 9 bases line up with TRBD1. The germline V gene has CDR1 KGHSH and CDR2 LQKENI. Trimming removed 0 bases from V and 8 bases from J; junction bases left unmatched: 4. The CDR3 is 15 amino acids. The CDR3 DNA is TGTGCCAGCTCACCACCCGACAGGGGGGTGGAAAAACTGTTTTTT. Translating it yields CASSPPDRGVEKLFF.